This T cell receptor beta chain comes out of a study of patients with pleural tuberculosis. TCRdb re-called the reads with MiXCR, one entry per CDR3 protein. The table records 25,000 to 30,000 distinct CDR3 sequences, roughly 18% of them present only once. The CDR3 sequence is 16 residues long. Looked up from germline, CDR1 is KGHSH and CDR2 is LQKENI. With V trimmed by 0 bases and J by 4 bases, 6 bases remained unmatched. Many counts were recorded for this clonotype. The sequence came from a human donor with pleural tuberculosis. The chain carries TRBV18 and TRBJ2-3; TRBD2 matches at 8 bases. Sequenced sample: peripheral blood. The CDR3 protein is CASSPPGAGAPDTQYF. The DNA of the CDR3 is TGTGCCAGCTCACCACCAGGAGCGGGAGCCCCAGATACGCAGTATTTT.